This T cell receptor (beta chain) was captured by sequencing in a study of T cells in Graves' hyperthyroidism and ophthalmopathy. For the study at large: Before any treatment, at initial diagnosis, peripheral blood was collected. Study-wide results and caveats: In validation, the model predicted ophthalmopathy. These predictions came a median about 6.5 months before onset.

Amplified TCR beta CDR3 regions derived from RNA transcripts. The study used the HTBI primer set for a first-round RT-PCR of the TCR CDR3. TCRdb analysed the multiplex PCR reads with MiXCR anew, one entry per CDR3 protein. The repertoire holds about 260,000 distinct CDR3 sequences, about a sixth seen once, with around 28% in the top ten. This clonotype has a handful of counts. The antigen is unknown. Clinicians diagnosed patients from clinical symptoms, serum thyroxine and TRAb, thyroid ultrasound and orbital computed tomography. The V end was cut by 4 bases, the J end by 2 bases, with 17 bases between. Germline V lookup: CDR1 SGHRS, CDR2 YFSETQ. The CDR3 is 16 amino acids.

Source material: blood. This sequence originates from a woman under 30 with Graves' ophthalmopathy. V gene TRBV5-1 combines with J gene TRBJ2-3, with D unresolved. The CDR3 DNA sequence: TGCGCCAGCAGCAAAGGAACAGATTTAATCACAGATACGCAGTATTTT. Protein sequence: CASSKGTDLITDTQYF.